This is a list of T cell receptor beta chains from one sample in a study of CD8+ T cells in alopecia areata. Produced via immunoSEQ multiplex PCR; TCRdb's table is partial and in-frame only. The profile shows 150,000 to 200,000 clones, about three fifths of them singletons. The sample consisted of CD4+ T cells sorted from blood, taken at week 24, from a patient treated with tofacitinib. These receptors originate from a human donor with alopecia areata. The CDR3 runs from the conserved cysteine through the conserved F or W. Fields, in order: V gene, D gene, J gene, clone size, CDR3 DNA, CDR3 protein. The D gene is left open where the match is weak. The size entry is marked missing in some rows and otherwise reads once, few, many or a size class.

V gene: TRBV9; D gene: -; J gene: TRBJ1-1; clone size: -; CDR3 DNA: TGTGCCAGCAGCGTAGAGGGCCTGGGGGACACTGAAGCTTTCTTT; CDR3 protein: CASSVEGLGDTEAFF
V gene: TRBV13; D gene: -; J gene: TRBJ2-2; clone size: -; CDR3 DNA: TGTGCCAGCAGCTTCAGGGACACCGGGGAGCTGTTTTTT; CDR3 protein: CASSFRDTGELFF
V gene: TRBV30; D gene: -; J gene: TRBJ1-2; clone size: -; CDR3 DNA: TGTGCCTGGAGGGATGCCGGAGGGTATGGCTACACCTTC; CDR3 protein: CAWRDAGGYGYTF
V gene: TRBV19; D gene: -; J gene: TRBJ1-5; clone size: many; CDR3 DNA: TGTGCCAGTAGTATTTTATACCGGGAGCCCAATCAGCCCCAGCATTTT; CDR3 protein: CASSILYREPNQPQHF
V gene: TRBV19; D gene: -; J gene: TRBJ1-1; clone size: -; CDR3 DNA: TGTAGGACACCGGGCCAGCAGGGCACTGAAGCTTTCTTT; CDR3 protein: CRTPGQQGTEAFF
V gene: TRBV5-6; D gene: -; J gene: TRBJ2-2; clone size: few; CDR3 DNA: TGTGCCAGCAGCTTGATGGGGGCTGGTAACACCGGGGAGCTGTTTTTT; CDR3 protein: CASSLMGAGNTGELFF
V gene: TRBV5-1; D gene: TRBD2; J gene: TRBJ2-1; clone size: -; CDR3 DNA: TGCGCCAGCAGCATCGGACTAGCGGGGGTAGATGAGCAGTTCTTC; CDR3 protein: CASSIGLAGVDEQFF
V gene: TRBV18; D gene: -; J gene: TRBJ2-7; clone size: many; CDR3 DNA: TGTGCCAGCTCACCAGGGGAAAGACTACACGAGCAGTACTTC; CDR3 protein: CASSPGERLHEQYF
V gene: TRBV11-2; D gene: TRBD2; J gene: TRBJ2-3; clone size: -; CDR3 DNA: TGTGCCAGCAGCTCGGGGACTAGCGGGGGGGCCTACGATACGCAGTATTTT; CDR3 protein: CASSSGTSGGAYDTQYF
V gene: TRBV29-1; D gene: -; J gene: TRBJ1-1; clone size: -; CDR3 DNA: TGCAGCGTTGTCTACACAGGCAAGAACACTGAAGCTTTCTTT; CDR3 protein: CSVVYTGKNTEAFF
V gene: TRBV29-1; D gene: TRBD2; J gene: TRBJ2-1; clone size: -; CDR3 DNA: TGCAGCGTTACTAGCGGGAACTACAATGAGCAGTTCTTC; CDR3 protein: CSVTSGNYNEQFF
V gene: TRBV29-1; D gene: TRBD1; J gene: TRBJ2-2; clone size: -; CDR3 DNA: TGCAGCGTTGGACAGGGTCTCACCGGGGAGCTGTTTTTT; CDR3 protein: CSVGQGLTGELFF
V gene: TRBV7-9; D gene: TRBD1; J gene: TRBJ2-3; clone size: -; CDR3 DNA: TGTGCCAGCAGCTTAGGACAGGGGGCGACTAGCACAGATACGCAGTATTTT; CDR3 protein: CASSLGQGATSTDTQYF
V gene: TRBV5-1; D gene: -; J gene: TRBJ1-6; clone size: -; CDR3 DNA: TGCGCCAGCAGCTTGGGACACAGGGTTTCACCCCTCCACTTT; CDR3 protein: CASSLGHRVSPLHF
V gene: TRBV30; D gene: TRBD1; J gene: TRBJ2-2; clone size: -; CDR3 DNA: TGTGCCTGGACCCAGACAGGGATGGCCGGGGAGCTGTTTTTT; CDR3 protein: CAWTQTGMAGELFF
V gene: TRBV5-6; D gene: -; J gene: TRBJ2-1; clone size: -; CDR3 DNA: TGTGCCAGCAGCCACAGAAGTGAGCAGTTCTTC; CDR3 protein: CASSHRSEQFF
V gene: TRBV30; D gene: -; J gene: TRBJ1-6; clone size: -; CDR3 DNA: TGTGCCTGGAGAGGGATGCAGGCAGGGACCCTCCACTTT; CDR3 protein: CAWRGMQAGTLHF
V gene: TRBV30; D gene: -; J gene: TRBJ1-1; clone size: -; CDR3 DNA: TGTGCCTGGAAAGGACAGCTTAACTCGGAAGCTTTCTTT; CDR3 protein: CAWKGQLNSEAFF
V gene: TRBV6-4; D gene: TRBD1; J gene: TRBJ2-1; clone size: many; CDR3 DNA: TGTGCCAGCAGTGACTCAGCAGGGGGCTACAATGAGCAGTTCTTC; CDR3 protein: CASSDSAGGYNEQFF
V gene: TRBV5-6; D gene: -; J gene: TRBJ2-5; clone size: -; CDR3 DNA: TGTGCCAGCAGCGATCGAGAGCAAGAGACCCAGTACTTC; CDR3 protein: CASSDREQETQYF
V gene: TRBV14; D gene: TRBD1; J gene: TRBJ2-7; clone size: once; CDR3 DNA: TGTGCCAGCAGCCAACTATTAGGGGGCAGGGGGTCCTACGAGCAGTACTTC; CDR3 protein: CASSQLLGGRGSYEQYF
V gene: TRBV7-2; D gene: -; J gene: TRBJ1-5; clone size: -; CDR3 DNA: TGTGCCAGCAGCTTGGACGGCTCGAAGGGTCAGCCCCAGCATTTT; CDR3 protein: CASSLDGSKGQPQHF
V gene: TRBV9; D gene: -; J gene: TRBJ1-2; clone size: -; CDR3 DNA: TGTGCCAGCAGCGCGCCTATGGGTGGCTACACCTTC; CDR3 protein: CASSAPMGGYTF
V gene: TRBV29-1; D gene: -; J gene: TRBJ2-1; clone size: -; CDR3 DNA: TGCAGCGGTTATGAACACAATGAGCAGTTCTTC; CDR3 protein: CSGYEHNEQFF
V gene: TRBV30; D gene: -; J gene: TRBJ2-6; clone size: -; CDR3 DNA: TGTGCCTGGACTCAACCGCCTGGGGCCAACGTCCTGACTTTC; CDR3 protein: CAWTQPPGANVLTF
V gene: TRBV30; D gene: -; J gene: TRBJ1-1; clone size: -; CDR3 DNA: TGTGCCTGTAAGACCAGAACACTTCCGAACACTGAAGCTTTCTTT; CDR3 protein: CACKTRTLPNTEAFF
V gene: TRBV4-3; D gene: -; J gene: TRBJ2-3; clone size: once; CDR3 DNA: TGCGCCAGCAGCCAAGAACCTAGCGTCCGACTCACAGATACGCAGTATTTT; CDR3 protein: CASSQEPSVRLTDTQYF
V gene: TRBV30; D gene: -; J gene: TRBJ1-4; clone size: -; CDR3 DNA: TGTGCCTGGGGAGACAATAATGAAAAACTGTTTTTT; CDR3 protein: CAWGDNNEKLFF
V gene: TRBV9; D gene: -; J gene: TRBJ1-1; clone size: -; CDR3 DNA: TGTGCCAGCAGCGTACAACCCATGAACACTGAAGCTTTCTTT; CDR3 protein: CASSVQPMNTEAFF
V gene: TRBV29-1; D gene: -; J gene: TRBJ2-2; clone size: -; CDR3 DNA: TGCAGCGTTGAAGTTAAGAAGTTAAGGAACACCGGGGAGCTGTTTTTT; CDR3 protein: CSVEVKKLRNTGELFF
V gene: TRBV6-5; D gene: TRBD1; J gene: TRBJ2-7; clone size: -; CDR3 DNA: TGTGCCACCAGACTCCGACAGGGGGCCTACGAGCAGTACTTC; CDR3 protein: CATRLRQGAYEQYF
V gene: TRBV15; D gene: -; J gene: TRBJ1-2; clone size: -; CDR3 DNA: TGTGCCACCAGCAGCGGACAGACCTATGGCTACACCTTC; CDR3 protein: CATSSGQTYGYTF
V gene: TRBV5-1; D gene: TRBD1; J gene: TRBJ2-1; clone size: few; CDR3 DNA: TGCGCCAGTACCGGACAGGGGGCGTATAGTGAGCAGTTCTTC; CDR3 protein: CASTGQGAYSEQFF
V gene: TRBV7-3; D gene: -; J gene: TRBJ2-1; clone size: -; CDR3 DNA: TGTGCCAGCAGCTTGGGGGACCCCAATGAGCAGTTCTTC; CDR3 protein: CASSLGDPNEQFF
V gene: TRBV7-2; D gene: -; J gene: TRBJ2-7; clone size: -; CDR3 DNA: TGTGCCAGCACCATTGCTACAGGAACCTACGAGCAGTACTTC; CDR3 protein: CASTIATGTYEQYF
V gene: TRBV2; D gene: -; J gene: TRBJ2-3; clone size: -; CDR3 DNA: TGTGCCAGCAGCATAGACTTCACAGATACGCAGTATTTT; CDR3 protein: CASSIDFTDTQYF
V gene: TRBV6-6; D gene: TRBD1; J gene: TRBJ1-2; clone size: -; CDR3 DNA: TGTGCCAGCAGCACGGGACAGATCTATGGCTACACCTTC; CDR3 protein: CASSTGQIYGYTF
V gene: TRBV7-9; D gene: TRBD2; J gene: TRBJ2-5; clone size: -; CDR3 DNA: TGTGCCAGCAGCCCCGAAGCGGGGGCCATACAAGAGACCCAGTACTTC; CDR3 protein: CASSPEAGAIQETQYF
V gene: TRBV29-1; D gene: -; J gene: TRBJ2-7; clone size: -; CDR3 DNA: TGCAGCGTTGGGGGCGCGTCCGGGGCTACATACGAGCAGTACTTC; CDR3 protein: CSVGGASGATYEQYF
V gene: TRBV29-1; D gene: -; J gene: TRBJ1-1; clone size: -; CDR3 DNA: TGCAGCGTTAGACAGAACTTGTACACTGAAGCTTTCTTT; CDR3 protein: CSVRQNLYTEAFF
V gene: TRBV29-1; D gene: -; J gene: TRBJ2-4; clone size: -; CDR3 DNA: TGCAGCGTTGAAGGGACAGCTGGGGGGAACATTCAGTACTTC; CDR3 protein: CSVEGTAGGNIQYF
V gene: TRBV29-1; D gene: -; J gene: TRBJ1-1; clone size: -; CDR3 DNA: TGCAGCGTTGTGGACAGGAACACTGAAGCTTTCTTT; CDR3 protein: CSVVDRNTEAFF
V gene: TRBV29-1; D gene: TRBD1; J gene: TRBJ1-2; clone size: -; CDR3 DNA: TGCAGCGTTGACCCGACAGGGCCCACAAGCGCTAACTATGGCTACACCTTC; CDR3 protein: CSVDPTGPTSANYGYTF
V gene: TRBV13; D gene: -; J gene: TRBJ2-1; clone size: -; CDR3 DNA: TGTGCCAGCAGCACCCGTAGGCAGACCTACAATGAGCAGTTCTTC; CDR3 protein: CASSTRRQTYNEQFF
V gene: TRBV5-5; D gene: -; J gene: TRBJ1-5; clone size: few; CDR3 DNA: TGTGCCAGCAGCTTGGAACCGGTGAGGCAGCCCCAGCATTTT; CDR3 protein: CASSLEPVRQPQHF
V gene: TRBV18; D gene: -; J gene: TRBJ2-7; clone size: -; CDR3 DNA: TGTGCCAGCTCACCATCGGGTCCCTACGAGCAGTACTTC; CDR3 protein: CASSPSGPYEQYF
V gene: TRBV2; D gene: TRBD1; J gene: TRBJ1-5; clone size: -; CDR3 DNA: TGTGCCAGCACTCGATCTCAGGGGGTGGGGAGCAACCAGCCCCAGCATTTT; CDR3 protein: CASTRSQGVGSNQPQHF
V gene: TRBV5-1; D gene: -; J gene: TRBJ2-1; clone size: -; CDR3 DNA: TGCGCCAGCAAGGAGAGCTCCTACAATGAGCAGTTCTTC; CDR3 protein: CASKESSYNEQFF
V gene: TRBV29-1; D gene: -; J gene: TRBJ1-2; clone size: -; CDR3 DNA: TGCAGCGCCCTGGTGGACTTACCCTCCGGTGGCTACACCTTC; CDR3 protein: CSALVDLPSGGYTF
V gene: TRBV29-1; D gene: -; J gene: TRBJ1-2; clone size: -; CDR3 DNA: TGCAGCGTTGAGGTTGGAGGGGTCTATGGCTACACCTTC; CDR3 protein: CSVEVGGVYGYTF
V gene: TRBV11-2; D gene: TRBD1; J gene: TRBJ2-2; clone size: -; CDR3 DNA: TGTGCCAGCAGCTTAGTGGGGACAGCCAACACCGGGGAGCTGTTTTTT; CDR3 protein: CASSLVGTANTGELFF
V gene: TRBV29-1; D gene: TRBD1; J gene: TRBJ1-2; clone size: -; CDR3 DNA: TGCAGCGTAGGACAGGTTAACTATGGCTACACCTTC; CDR3 protein: CSVGQVNYGYTF
V gene: TRBV27; D gene: -; J gene: TRBJ2-6; clone size: few; CDR3 DNA: TGTGCCAGCAGTTTAACCGGGAAGCATGGGGCCAACGTCCTGACTTTC; CDR3 protein: CASSLTGKHGANVLTF